This entry describes one TCR beta chain. The target antigen is unknown. cDNA libraries for TRB were generated by 5' RACE incorporating UMI labels. TCRdb re-analyzed the 5' RACE reads; it lists each CDR3 protein once, without DNA. Its table records approximately 59,000 distinct CDR3 sequences. The data derive from a study of CXCR3-negative and CXCR3-positive naive CD8 T cells. Findings of the study overall: TRB CDR3 hydrophobicity was greater in CXCR3-positive naive cells than in CXCR3-negative naive cells.

CDR1 and CDR2 (germline): SQVTM, ANQGSEA. The CDR3 consists of 15 residues. The sequence was obtained from a human donor in good health. Some clones in this sample may be carry-over from other donors' samples. The specimen was naive CXCR3+ CD8+ T cells from blood. Sample subset: CD45RO-CCR7+CD27+CD95- naive CD8+ T cells expressing CXCR3 (TNR3+). The chain has TRBV29-1 and TRBJ2-7; TCRdb reports TRBD1, a call that lacks DNA to check it against. The CDR3 protein is CSVEPLTGGTYEQYF.